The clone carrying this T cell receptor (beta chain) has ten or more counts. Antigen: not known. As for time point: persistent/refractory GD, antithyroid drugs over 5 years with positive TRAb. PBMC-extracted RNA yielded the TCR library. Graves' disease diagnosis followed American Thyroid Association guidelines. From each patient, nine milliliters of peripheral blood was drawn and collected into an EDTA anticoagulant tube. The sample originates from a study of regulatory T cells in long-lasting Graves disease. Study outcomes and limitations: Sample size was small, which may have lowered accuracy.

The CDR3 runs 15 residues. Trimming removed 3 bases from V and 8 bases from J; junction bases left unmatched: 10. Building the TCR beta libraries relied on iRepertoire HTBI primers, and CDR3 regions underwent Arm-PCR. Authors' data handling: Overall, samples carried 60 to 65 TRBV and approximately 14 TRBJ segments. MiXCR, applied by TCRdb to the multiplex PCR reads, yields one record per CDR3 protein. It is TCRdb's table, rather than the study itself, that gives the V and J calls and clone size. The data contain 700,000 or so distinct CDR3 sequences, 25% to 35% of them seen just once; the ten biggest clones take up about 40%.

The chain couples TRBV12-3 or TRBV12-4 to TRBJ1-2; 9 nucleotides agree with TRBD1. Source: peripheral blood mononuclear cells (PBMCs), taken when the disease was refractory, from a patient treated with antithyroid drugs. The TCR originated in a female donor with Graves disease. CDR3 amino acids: CASSFSHRGLSGYTF. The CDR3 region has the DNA TGTGCCAGCAGTTTTTCCCACAGGGGGCTTTCGGGCTACACCTTC.